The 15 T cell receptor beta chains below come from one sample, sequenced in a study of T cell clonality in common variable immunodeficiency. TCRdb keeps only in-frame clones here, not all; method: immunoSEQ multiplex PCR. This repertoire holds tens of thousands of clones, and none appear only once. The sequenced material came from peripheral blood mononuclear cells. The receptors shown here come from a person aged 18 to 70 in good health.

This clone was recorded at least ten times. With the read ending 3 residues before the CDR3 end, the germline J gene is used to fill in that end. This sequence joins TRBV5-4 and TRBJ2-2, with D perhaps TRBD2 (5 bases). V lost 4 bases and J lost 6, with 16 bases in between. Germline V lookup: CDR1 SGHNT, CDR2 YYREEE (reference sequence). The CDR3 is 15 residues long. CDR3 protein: CASSPHRTGAGELFF. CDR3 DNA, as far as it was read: TGTGCCAGCAGCCCCCATAGGACTGGGGCCGGGGAG.

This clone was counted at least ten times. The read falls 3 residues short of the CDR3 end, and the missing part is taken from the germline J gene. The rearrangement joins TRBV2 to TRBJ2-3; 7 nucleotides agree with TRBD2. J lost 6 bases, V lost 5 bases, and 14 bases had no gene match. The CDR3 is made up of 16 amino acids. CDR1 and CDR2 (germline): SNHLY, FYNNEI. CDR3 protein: CASSRTTREQADTQYF. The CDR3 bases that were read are TGTGCCAGCAGTCGTACGACGCGGGAGCAAGCGGATACG.

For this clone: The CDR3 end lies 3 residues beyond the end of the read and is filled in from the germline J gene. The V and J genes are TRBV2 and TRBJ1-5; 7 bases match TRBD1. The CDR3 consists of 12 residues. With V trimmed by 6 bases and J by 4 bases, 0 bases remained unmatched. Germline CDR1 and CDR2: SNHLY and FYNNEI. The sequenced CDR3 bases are TGTGCCAGCAGGACAGGGAATCAGCCC. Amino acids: CASRTGNQP. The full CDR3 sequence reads CASRTGNQPQHF.

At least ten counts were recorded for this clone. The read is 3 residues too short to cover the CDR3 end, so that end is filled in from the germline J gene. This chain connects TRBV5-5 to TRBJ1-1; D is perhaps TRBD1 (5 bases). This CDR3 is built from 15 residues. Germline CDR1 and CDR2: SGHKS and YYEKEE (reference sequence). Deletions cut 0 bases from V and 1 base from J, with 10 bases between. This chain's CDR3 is CASSLEGQRNTEAFF. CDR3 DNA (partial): TGTGCCAGCAGCTTGGAGGGGCAGCGGAACACTGAA.

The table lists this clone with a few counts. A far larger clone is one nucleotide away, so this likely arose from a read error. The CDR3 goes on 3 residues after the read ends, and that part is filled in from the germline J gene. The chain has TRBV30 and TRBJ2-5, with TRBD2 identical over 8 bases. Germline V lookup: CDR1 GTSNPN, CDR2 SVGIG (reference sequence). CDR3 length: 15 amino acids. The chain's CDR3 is CAWSVNSGSTDTQYF. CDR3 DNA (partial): TGTGCCTGGAGTGTAAACAGCGGGAGCACAGATACC.

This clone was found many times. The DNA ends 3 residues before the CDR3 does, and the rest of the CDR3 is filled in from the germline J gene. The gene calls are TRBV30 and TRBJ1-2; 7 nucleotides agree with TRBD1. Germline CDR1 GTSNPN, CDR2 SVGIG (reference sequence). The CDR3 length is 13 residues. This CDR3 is CAWDILGGGGYTF. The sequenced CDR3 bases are TGTGCCTGGGATATCTTAGGGGGCGGCGGC.

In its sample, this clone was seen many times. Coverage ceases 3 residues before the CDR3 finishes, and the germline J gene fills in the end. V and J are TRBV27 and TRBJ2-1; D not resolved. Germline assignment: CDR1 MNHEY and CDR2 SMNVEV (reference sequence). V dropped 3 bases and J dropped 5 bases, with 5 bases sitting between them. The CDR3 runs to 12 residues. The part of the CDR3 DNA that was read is TGTGCCAGCAGTTTTATAAACAATGAG. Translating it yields CASSFINNE. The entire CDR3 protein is CASSFINNEQFF.

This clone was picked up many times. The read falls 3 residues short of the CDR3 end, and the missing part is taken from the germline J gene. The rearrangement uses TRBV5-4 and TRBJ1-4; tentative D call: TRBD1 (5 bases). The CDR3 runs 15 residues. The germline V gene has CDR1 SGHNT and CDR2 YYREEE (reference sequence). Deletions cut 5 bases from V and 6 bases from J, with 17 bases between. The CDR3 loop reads CASSLKSGMDEKLFF. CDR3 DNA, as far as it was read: TGTGCCAGCAGTTTGAAATCAGGGATGGATGAAAAA.

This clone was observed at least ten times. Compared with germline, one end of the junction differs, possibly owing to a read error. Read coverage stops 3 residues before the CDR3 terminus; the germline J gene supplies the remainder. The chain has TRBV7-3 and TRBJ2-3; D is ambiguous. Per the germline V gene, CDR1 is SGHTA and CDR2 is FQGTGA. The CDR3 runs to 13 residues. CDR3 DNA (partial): TGTGCCAGCAGCCTAACAGCACCAGATACG. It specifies CASSLTAPDT. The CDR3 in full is CASSLTAPDTQYF.

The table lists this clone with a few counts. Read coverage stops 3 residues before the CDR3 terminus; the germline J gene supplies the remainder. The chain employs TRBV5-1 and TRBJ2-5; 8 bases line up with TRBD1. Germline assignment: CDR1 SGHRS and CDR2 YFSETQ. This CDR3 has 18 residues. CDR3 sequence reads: CASSLTPGTGRGTDTQYF. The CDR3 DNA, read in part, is TGCGCCAGCAGCCTAACCCCCGGGACAGGAAGGGGCACAGATACC.

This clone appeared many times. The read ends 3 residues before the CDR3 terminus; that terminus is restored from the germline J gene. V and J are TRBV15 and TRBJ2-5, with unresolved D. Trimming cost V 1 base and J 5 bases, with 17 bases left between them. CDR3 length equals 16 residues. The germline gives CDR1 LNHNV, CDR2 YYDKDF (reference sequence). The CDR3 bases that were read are TGTGCCACCAGCAGAGGTCAAGGCCCCACCGTTGAGACC. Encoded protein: CATSRGQGPTVET. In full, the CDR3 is CATSRGQGPTVETQYF. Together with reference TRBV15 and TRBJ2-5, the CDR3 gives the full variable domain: DAMVIQNPRYQVTQFGKPVTLSCSQTLNHNVMYWYQQKSSQAPKLLFHYYDKDFNNEADTPDNFQSRRPNTSFCFLDIRSPGLGDTAMYLCATSRGQGPTVETQYFGPGTRLLVL.

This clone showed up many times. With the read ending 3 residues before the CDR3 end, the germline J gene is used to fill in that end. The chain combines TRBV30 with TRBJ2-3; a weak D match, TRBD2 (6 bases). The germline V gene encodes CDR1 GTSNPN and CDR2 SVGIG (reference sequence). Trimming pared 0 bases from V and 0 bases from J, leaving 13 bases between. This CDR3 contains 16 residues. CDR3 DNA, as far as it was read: TGTGCCTGGAGTGTACTCGGGGGTCCGAGCACAGATACG. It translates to CAWSVLGGPSTDT. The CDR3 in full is CAWSVLGGPSTDTQYF.

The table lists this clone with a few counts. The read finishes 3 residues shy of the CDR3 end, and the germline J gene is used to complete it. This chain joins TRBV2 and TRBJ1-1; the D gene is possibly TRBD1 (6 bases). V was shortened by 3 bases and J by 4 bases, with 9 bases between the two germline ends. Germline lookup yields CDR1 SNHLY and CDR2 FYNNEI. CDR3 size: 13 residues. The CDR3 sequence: CASSEAGATEAFF. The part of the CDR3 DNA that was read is TGTGCCAGCAGTGAGGCAGGGGCCACTGAA.

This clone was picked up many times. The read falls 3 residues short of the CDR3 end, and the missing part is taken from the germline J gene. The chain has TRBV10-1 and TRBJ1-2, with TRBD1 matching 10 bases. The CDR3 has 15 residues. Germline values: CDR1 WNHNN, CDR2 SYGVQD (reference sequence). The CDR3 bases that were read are TGCGCCAGCAGTGAGCAGGACAGGGGGGCTTACGGC. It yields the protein CASSEQDRGAYG. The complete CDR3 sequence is CASSEQDRGAYGYTF.

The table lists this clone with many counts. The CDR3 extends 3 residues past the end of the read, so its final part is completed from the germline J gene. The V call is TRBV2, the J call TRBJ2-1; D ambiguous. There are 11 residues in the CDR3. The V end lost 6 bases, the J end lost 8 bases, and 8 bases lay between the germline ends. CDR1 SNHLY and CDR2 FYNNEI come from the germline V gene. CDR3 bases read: TGTGCCAGCAGCCCGGTAGATGAG. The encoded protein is CASSPVDE. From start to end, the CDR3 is CASSPVDEQFF.